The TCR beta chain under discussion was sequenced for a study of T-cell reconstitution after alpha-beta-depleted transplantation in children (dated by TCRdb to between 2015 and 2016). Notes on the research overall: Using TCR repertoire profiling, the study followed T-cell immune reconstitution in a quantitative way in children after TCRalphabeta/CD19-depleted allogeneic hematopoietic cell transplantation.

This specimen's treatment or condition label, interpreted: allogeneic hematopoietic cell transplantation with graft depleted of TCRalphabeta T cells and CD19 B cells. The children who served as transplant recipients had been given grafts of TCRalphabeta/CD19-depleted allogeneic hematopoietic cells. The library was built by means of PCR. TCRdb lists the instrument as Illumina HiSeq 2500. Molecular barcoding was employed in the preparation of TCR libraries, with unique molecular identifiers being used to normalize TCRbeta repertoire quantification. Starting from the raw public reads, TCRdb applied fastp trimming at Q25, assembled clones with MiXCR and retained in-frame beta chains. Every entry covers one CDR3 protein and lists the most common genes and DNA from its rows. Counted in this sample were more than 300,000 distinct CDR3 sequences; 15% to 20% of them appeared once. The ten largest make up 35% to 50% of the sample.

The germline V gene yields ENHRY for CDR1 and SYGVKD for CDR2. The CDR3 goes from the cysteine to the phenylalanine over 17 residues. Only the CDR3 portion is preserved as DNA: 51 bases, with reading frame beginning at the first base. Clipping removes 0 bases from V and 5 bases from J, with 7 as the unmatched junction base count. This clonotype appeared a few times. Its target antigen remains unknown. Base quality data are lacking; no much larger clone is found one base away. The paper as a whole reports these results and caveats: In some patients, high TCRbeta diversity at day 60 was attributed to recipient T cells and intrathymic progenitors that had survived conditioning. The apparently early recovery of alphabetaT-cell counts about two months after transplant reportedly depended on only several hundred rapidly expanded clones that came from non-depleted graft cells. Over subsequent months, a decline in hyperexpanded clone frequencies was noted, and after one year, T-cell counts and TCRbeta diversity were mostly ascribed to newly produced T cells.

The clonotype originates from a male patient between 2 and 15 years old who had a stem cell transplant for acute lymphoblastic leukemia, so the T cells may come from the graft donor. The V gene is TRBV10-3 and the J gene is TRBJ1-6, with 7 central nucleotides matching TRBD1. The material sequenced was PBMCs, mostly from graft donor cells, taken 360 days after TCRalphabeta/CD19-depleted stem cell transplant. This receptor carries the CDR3 CAISESKARGNNSPLHF. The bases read TGTGCCATCAGTGAGTCGAAGGCCAGGGGGAATAATTCACCCCTCCACTTT.